A single T cell receptor beta chain is shown here with its context. This sample was included in a study of blood T cell repertoires in COVID-19. Study as a whole: Samples representing acute and convalescent COVID-19 were sourced from the United States, Italy and Spain.

Germline CDR1 and CDR2: KGHSH and LQKENI. The CDR3 consists of 14 residues. Trimming took off 6 bases at V and 8 bases at J, with 19 bases between the two ends. TCRdb's table, derived via immunoSEQ multiplex PCR, lists solely in-frame clones and lacks some. The sample lists roughly 250,000 clones, more than 85% occurring once. The receptor's source is a man aged 25-40 years with acute or convalescent COVID-19. This chain links TRBV18 with TRBJ1-2; D possibly corresponds to TRBD1 (6 bases). The sample comprised peripheral blood. CDR3 coding DNA: TGTGCCAGCTCTCCCACCGCACAGGGTGGGGGCTACACCTTC. Translation: CASSPTAQGGGYTF.